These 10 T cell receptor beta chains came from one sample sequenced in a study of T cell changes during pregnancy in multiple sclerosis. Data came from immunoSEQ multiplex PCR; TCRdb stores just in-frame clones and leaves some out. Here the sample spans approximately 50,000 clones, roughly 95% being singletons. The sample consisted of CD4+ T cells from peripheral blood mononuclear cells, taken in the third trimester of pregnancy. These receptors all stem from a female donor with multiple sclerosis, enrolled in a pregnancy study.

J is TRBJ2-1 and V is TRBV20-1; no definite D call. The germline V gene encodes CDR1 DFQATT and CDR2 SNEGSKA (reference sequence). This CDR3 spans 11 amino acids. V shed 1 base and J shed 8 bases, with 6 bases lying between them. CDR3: CSARVSDEQFF. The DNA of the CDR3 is TGCAGTGCTAGAGTCAGCGATGAGCAGTTCTTC.

CDR3 in DNA: TGTGCCAGCAGTACGGAGCTAAATTCACCCCTCCACTTT. Protein: CASSTELNSPLHF. The J gene is TRBJ1-6, the V gene TRBV2, with D unresolved. The CDR3 runs 13 residues. Per the germline V gene, CDR1 is SNHLY and CDR2 is FYNNEI. Trimming took off 5 bases at V and 7 bases at J, with 9 bases between the two ends.

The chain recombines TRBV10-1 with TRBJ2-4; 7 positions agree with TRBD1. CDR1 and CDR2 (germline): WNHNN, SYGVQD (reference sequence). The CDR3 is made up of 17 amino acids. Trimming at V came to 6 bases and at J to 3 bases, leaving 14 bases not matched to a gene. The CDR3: CASRETGDQVVKNIQYF. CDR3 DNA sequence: TGCGCCAGCAGGGAAACAGGGGATCAAGTAGTCAAAAACATTCAGTACTTC.

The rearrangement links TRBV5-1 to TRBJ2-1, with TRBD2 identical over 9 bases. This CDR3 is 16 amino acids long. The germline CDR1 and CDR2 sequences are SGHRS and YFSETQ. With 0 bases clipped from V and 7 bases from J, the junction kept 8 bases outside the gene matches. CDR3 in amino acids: CASSLELAGKGNEQFF. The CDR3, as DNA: TGCGCCAGCAGCTTGGAGCTAGCGGGAAAGGGTAATGAGCAGTTCTTC.

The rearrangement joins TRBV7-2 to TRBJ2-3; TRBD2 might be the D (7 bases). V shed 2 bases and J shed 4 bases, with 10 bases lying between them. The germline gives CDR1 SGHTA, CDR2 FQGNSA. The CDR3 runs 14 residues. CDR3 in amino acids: CASSLTGGPDTQYF. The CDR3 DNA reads TGTGCCAGCAGCTTAACCGGGGGGCCAGATACGCAGTATTTT.

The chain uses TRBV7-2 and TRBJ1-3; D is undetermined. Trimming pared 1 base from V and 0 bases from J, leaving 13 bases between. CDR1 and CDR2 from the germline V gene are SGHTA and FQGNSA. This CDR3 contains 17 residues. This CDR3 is CASSLVPVQSSGNTIYF. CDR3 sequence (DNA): TGTGCCAGCAGCTTAGTTCCGGTACAGAGCTCTGGAAACACCATATATTTT.

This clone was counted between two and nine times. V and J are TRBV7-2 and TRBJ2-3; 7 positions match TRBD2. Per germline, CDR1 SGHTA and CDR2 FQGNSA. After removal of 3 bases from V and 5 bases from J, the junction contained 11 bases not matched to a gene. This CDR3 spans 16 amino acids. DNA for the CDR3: TGTGCCAGCAGCTTGGCCGGGACTAATGTGGGAGATACGCAGTATTTT. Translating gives CASSLAGTNVGDTQYF.

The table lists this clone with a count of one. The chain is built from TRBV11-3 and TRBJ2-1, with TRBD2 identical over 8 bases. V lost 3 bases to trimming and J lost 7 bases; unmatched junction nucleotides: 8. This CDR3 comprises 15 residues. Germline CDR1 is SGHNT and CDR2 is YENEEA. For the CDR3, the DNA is TGTGCCAGCAGCTTTTACGGGGGGGCGAAGAATGAGCAGTTCTTC. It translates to CASSFYGGAKNEQFF.

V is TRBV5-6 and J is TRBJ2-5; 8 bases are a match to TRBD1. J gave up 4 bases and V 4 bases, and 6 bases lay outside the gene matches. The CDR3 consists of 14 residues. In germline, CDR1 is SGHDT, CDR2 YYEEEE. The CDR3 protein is CASSLPGQGETQYF. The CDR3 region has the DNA TGTGCCAGCAGCCTCCCCGGACAGGGAGAGACCCAGTACTTC.

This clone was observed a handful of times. The CDR3 sequence is CAISEGDRSEAFF. Written as DNA, the CDR3 is TGTGCCATCAGTGAGGGGGACAGGAGTGAAGCTTTCTTT. The chain employs TRBV10-3 and TRBJ1-1, with 8 bases fitting TRBD1. Germline V gives CDR1 ENHRY, CDR2 SYGVKD. V dropped 2 bases and J dropped 7; count of bases not matched to a gene: 3. The CDR3 sequence is 13 residues long.